This T cell receptor beta chain comes out of a study of metastatic and nonmetastatic thyroid tumors. No patient received treatment before thyroid surgery. This clone was found many times. TCRdb re-processed the PCR reads through MiXCR. The sample records 25,000 to 35,000 clones, around 15% being singletons. V was pared by 3 bases and J by 2 bases, with 8 bases of the junction left unmatched. This CDR3 is 16 amino acids long. This sequence joins TRBV12-3 or TRBV12-4 and TRBJ2-3; 7 bases map to TRBD2. The sequence was collected from a female donor with papillary thyroid cancer or a benign thyroid nodule (not recorded which). Some clones in this sample may be carry-over from other donors' samples. The specimen was blood. The CDR3 nucleotides read TGTGCCAGCAGTTTCGCGCTAGCGGATAACACAGATACGCAGTATTTT. This gives the protein CASSFALADNTDTQYF.